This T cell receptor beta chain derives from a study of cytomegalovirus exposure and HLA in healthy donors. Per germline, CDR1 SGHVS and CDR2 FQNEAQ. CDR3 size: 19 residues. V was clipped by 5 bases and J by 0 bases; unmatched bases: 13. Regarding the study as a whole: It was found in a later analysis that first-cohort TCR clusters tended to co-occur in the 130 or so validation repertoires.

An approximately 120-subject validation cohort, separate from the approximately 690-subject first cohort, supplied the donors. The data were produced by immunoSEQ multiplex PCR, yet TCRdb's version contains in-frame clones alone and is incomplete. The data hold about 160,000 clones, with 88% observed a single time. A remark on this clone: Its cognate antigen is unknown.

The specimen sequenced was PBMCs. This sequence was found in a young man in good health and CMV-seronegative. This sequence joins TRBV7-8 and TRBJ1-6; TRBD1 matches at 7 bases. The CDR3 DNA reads TGTGCCAGCAGCACCCCCCGACAGGGCCTCCTCTCCTATAATTCACCCCTCCACTTT. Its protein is CASSTPRQGLLSYNSPLHF.